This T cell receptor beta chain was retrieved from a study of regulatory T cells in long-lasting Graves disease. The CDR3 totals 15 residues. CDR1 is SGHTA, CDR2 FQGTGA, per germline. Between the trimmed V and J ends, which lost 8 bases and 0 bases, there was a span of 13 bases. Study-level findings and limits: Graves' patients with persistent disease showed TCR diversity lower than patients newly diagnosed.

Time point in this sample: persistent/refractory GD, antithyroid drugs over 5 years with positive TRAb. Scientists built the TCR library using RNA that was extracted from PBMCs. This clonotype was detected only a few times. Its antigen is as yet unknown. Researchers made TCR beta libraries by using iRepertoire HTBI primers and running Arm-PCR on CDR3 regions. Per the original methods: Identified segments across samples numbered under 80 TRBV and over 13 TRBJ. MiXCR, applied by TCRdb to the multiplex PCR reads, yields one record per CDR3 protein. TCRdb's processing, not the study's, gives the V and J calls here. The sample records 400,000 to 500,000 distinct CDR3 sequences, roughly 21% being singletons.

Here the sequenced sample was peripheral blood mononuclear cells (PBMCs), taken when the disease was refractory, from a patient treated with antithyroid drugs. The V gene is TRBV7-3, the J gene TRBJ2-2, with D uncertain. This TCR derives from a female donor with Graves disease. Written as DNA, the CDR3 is TGTGCCAGCGCGGCTCTGGCGGCGAACACCGGGGAGCTGTTTTTT. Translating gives CASAALAANTGELFF. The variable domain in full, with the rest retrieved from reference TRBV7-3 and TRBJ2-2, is GAGVSQTPSNKVTEKGKYVELRCDPISGHTALYWYRQSLGQGPEFLIYFQGTGAADDSGLPNDRFFAVRPEGSVSTLKIQRTERGDSAVYLCASAALAANTGELFFGEGSRLTVL.